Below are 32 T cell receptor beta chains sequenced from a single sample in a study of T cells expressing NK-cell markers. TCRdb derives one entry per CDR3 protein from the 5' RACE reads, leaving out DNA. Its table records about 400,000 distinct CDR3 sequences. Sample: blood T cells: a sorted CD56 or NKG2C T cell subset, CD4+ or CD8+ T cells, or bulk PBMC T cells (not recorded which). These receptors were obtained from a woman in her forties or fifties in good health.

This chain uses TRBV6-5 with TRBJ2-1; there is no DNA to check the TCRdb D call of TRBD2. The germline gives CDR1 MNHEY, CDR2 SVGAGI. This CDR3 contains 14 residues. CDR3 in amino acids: CASRPGPMENEQFF.

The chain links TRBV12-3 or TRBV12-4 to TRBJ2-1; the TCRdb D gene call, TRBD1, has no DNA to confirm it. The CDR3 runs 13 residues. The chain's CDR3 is CASSLVRGDEQFF.

Here the CDR3 reads CASSQEGGSSELFF. The chain recombines TRBV3-1 with TRBJ2-2. The CDR3 is 14 residues long. Germline V gene sequence: CDR1 LGHDT, CDR2 YNNKEL (reference sequence).

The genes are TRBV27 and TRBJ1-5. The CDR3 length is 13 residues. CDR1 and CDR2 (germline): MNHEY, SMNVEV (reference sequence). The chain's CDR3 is CASRQGVHQPQHF.

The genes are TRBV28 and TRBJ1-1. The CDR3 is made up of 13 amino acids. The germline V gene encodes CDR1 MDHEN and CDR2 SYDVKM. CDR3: CASSVQTNTEAFF.

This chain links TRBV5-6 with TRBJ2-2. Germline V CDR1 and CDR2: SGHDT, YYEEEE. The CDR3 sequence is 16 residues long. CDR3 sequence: CASTFRNSANTGELFF. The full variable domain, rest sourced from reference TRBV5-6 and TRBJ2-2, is DAGVTQSPTHLIKTRGQQVTLRCSPKSGHDTVSWYQQALGQGPQFIFQYYEEEERQRGNFPDRFSGHQFPNYSSELNVNALLLGDSALYLCASTFRNSANTGELFFGEGSRLTVL.

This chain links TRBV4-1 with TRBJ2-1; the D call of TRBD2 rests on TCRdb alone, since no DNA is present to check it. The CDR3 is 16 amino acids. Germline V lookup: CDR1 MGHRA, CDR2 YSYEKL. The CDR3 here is CASSQSLAGGYNEQFF.

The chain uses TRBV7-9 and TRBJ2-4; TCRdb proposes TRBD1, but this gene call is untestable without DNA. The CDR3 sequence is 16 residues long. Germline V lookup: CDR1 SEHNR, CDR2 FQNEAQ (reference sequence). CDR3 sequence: CASSLELLTGGNIQYF.

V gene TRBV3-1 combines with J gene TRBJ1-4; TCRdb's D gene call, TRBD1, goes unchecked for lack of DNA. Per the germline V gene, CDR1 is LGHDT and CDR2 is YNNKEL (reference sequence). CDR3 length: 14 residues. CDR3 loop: CASSPTEGNEKLFF.

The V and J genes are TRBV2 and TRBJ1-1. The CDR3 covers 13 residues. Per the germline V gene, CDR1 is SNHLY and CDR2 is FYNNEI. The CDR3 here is CASSAGWDTEAFF.

The chain's CDR3 is CSARVSGLSGRSSYEQYF. This chain connects TRBV20-1 to TRBJ2-7; TCRdb picks TRBD2, but there is no DNA to check that call. This CDR3 comprises 18 residues. Germline V gene sequence: CDR1 DFQATT, CDR2 SNEGSKA (reference sequence).

CDR3 region: CASSFEDRGPGTEAFF. The chain recombines TRBV11-3 with TRBJ1-1; TCRdb proposes TRBD1, but this gene call is untestable without DNA. CDR3 size: 16 residues. Germline CDR1 is SGHNT and CDR2 is YENEEA. Variable domain in full (rest from reference TRBV11-3 and TRBJ1-1): EAGVVQSPRYKIIEKKQPVAFWCNPISGHNTLYWYLQNLGQGPELLIRYENEEAVDDSQLPKDRFSAERLKGVDSTLKIQPAELGDSAVYLCASSFEDRGPGTEAFFGQGTRLTVV.

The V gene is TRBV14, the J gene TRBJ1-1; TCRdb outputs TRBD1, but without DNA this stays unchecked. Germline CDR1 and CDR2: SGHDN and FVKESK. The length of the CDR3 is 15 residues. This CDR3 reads CASSQRTGLYTEAFF. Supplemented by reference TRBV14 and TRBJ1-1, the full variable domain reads EAGVTQFPSHSVIEKGQTVTLRCDPISGHDNLYWYRRVMGKEIKFLLHFVKESKQDESGMPNNRFLAERTGGTYSTLKVQPAELEDSGVYFCASSQRTGLYTEAFFGQGTRLTVV.

Here the CDR3 reads CASTSLGETGSDQPQHF. The rearrangement uses TRBV28 and TRBJ1-5; TCRdb reports TRBD1, a call that lacks DNA to check it against. This CDR3 spans 17 amino acids. In germline, CDR1 is MDHEN, CDR2 SYDVKM.

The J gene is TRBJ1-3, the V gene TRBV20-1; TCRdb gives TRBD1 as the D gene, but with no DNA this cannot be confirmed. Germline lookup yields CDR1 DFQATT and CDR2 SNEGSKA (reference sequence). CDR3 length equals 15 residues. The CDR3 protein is CSALSPDRAGNTIYF.

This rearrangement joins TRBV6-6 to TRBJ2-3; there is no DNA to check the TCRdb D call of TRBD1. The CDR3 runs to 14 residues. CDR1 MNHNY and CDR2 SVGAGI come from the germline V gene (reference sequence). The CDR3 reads CASKGGTEPDTQYF.

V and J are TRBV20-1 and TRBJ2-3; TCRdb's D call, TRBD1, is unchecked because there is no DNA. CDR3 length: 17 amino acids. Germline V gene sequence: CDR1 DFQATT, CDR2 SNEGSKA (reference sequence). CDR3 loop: CSATPLQADPSTDTQYF.

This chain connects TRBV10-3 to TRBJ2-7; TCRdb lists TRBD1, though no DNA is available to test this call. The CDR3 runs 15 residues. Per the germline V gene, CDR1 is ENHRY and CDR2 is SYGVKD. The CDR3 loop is CAIKPTGTVSLEQYF.

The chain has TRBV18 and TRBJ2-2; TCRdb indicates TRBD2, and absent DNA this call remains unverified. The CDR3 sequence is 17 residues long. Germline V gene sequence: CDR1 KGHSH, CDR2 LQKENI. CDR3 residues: CASSPTSGRINTGELFF.

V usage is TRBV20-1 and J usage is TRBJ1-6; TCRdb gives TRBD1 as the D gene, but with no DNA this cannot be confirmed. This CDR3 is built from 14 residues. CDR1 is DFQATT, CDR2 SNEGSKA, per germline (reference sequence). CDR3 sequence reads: CSAREPRGYSPLHF.

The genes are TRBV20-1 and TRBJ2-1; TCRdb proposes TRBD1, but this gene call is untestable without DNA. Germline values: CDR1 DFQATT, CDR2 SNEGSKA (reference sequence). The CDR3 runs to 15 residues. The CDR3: CSADRDVIGGNEQFF.

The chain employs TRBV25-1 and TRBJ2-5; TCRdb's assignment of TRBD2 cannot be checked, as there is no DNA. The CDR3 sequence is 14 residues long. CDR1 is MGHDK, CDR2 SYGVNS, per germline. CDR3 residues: CASSEYRGQETQYF. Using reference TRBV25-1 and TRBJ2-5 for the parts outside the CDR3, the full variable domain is EADIYQTPRYLVIGTGKKITLECSQTMGHDKMYWYQQDPGMELHLIHYSYGVNSTEKGDLSSESTVSRIRTEHFPLTLESARPSHTSQYLCASSEYRGQETQYFGPGTRLLVL.

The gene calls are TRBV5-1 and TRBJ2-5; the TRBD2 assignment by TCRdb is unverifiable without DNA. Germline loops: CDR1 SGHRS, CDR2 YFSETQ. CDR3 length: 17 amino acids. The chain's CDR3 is CASSFVSPASPQETQYF.

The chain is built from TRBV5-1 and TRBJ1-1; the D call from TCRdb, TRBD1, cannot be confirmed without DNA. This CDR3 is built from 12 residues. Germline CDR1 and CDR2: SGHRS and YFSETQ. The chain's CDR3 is CASRWDSREAFF. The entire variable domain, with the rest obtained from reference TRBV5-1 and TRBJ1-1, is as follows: KAGVTQTPRYLIKTRGQQVTLSCSPISGHRSVSWYQQTPGQGLQFLFEYFSETQRNKGNFPGRFSGRQFSNSRSEMNVSTLELGDSALYLCASRWDSREAFFGQGTRLTVV.

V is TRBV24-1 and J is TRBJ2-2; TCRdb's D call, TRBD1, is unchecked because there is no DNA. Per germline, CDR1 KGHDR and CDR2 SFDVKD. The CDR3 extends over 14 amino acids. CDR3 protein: CATRGTGDTGELFF.

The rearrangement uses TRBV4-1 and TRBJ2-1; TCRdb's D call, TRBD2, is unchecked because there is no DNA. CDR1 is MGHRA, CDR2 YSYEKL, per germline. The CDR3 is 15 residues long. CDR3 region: CASSQVVGAGNEQFF.

The CDR3 spells CASSRGLAATGELFF. The rearrangement links TRBV25-1 to TRBJ2-2; the TRBD2 assignment by TCRdb is unverifiable without DNA. The CDR3 contains 15 residues. Germline values: CDR1 MGHDK, CDR2 SYGVNS.

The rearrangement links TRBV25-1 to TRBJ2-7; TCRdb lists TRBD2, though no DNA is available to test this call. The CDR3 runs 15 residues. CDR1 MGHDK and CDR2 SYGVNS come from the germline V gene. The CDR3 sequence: CASSESLSWSYEQYF.

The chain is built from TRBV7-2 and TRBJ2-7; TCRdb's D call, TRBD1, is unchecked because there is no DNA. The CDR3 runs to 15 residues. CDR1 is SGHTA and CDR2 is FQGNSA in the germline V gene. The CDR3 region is CASSFQRTGAKEQYF.

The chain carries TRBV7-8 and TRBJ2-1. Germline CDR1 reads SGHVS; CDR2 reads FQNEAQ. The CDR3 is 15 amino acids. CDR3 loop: CASSLARPNGNEQFF. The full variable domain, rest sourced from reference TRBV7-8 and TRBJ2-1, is GAGVSQSPRYKVAKRGQDVALRCDPISGHVSLFWYQQALGQGPEFLTYFQNEAQLDKSGLPSDRFFAERPEGSVSTLKIQRTQQEDSAVYLCASSLARPNGNEQFFGPGTRLTVL.

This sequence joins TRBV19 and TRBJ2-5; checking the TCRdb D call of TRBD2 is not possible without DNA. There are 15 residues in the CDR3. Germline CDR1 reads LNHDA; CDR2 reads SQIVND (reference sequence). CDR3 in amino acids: CASSLASGYQETQYF.

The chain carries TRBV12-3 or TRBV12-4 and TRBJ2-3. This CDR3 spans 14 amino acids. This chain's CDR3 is CASSLRPYTDTQYF.